Described below is a single T cell receptor (beta chain) sequence and its context. This clonotype was detected ten times or more. The target of this receptor is not known. Base-call qualities are not available, and no considerably larger clone is one nucleotide away. TCR repertoires of sorted CD4+ and CD8+ blood T cells from severe aplastic anemia patients and healthy subjects were deep-sequenced in the study. Ficoll-Paque density gradient centrifugation was used to isolate peripheral blood mononuclear cells. Before DNA was extracted, CD4+ and CD8+ T cells were sorted using either FACS or magnetic beads. This sample stems from a study of CD8+CD57+ T cells in acquired aplastic anemia (dated 2018 in TCRdb). Broadly, across the study: A mean of approximately 3 ug of DNA, ranging from roughly 0.19 to 27.4 ug, was extracted from sorted CD4+ and CD8+ cells. For healthy donor samples, the average read count was about 10.8 million for CD4+ cells and fewer than 14 million for CD8+ cells. Summary of the overall study and its limitations: No significant difference in CD8+ Simpson's diversity was found between patients and healthy controls (P=0.060). Roughly 29 CD8+ CDR3 sequences were found in both patients and controls but appeared to be highly expressed in patients and within the immunodominant clones of the patients.

Genomic DNA was used as template for profiling of TCR beta VDJ combinations and CDR3 sequences. An Illumina HiSeq 2000 was the platform used for TCR repertoire sequencing. The published analysis was carried out like this. TRBV/TRBJ rearrangement plots, CDR3 size and DJ length profiles, and Simpson's diversity index were used to assess repertoires. Whichever DNA sequence was most abundant in the deep sequencing data was defined as the immunodominant clone. CDR3 amino acid sequences were screened for sharing across subjects and compared with published repertoires and the VDJdb database. TCRdb took the public reads, trimmed them with fastp at Q25, ran MiXCR for clone calling and kept in-frame beta chains. Each CDR3 protein appears once, grouped with its most common genes and DNA. The V and J calls were not made by the authors but by TCRdb's processing. Here the sample has 150,000 or so distinct CDR3 sequences; 60% to 70% occur a single time. The top ten hold about 50% of the sample.

V lost 4 bases and J lost 5 bases; the stretch between them is 11 bases long. Taken from cysteine to phenylalanine, the CDR3 has 13 residues. Only the CDR3 portion is preserved as DNA: 39 bases, with reading frame beginning at the first base. From the germline V gene (reference sequence), CDR1 is SEHNR and CDR2 is FQNEAQ. Recombination connected TRBV7-9 to TRBJ1-2; no D gene is confidently identified. Sequenced: sorted CD4+, CD8+, or CD8+CD57+ T cells (not recorded which) from PBMCs. The source is a human donor in good health. The nucleotide sequence reads TGTGCCAGCAGCTATATGATCGGGTATGGCTACACCTTC. It translates as CASSYMIGYGYTF.